This TCR beta chain was recorded in a study of shared clonotypes between healthy human individuals (dated by TCRdb to the early 2020s). Regarding the study in general: A couple of women and a few men aged 18 to 49 years were included in the cohort. For each donor, CD4 naive and CD4 memory were each given three plates, CD8 naive was given two plates, and CD8 memory was given one plate. To estimate repertoire size and how much clonotype sharing occurs between individuals, the study deeply sequenced the blood TCR repertoires of five healthy adults. To increase sequencing depth and limit assay-specific biases, TCR repertoire library preparation and sequencing were carried out by different laboratories using diverse techniques. Per donor, leukapheresis produced somewhere between about 0.9 and 9.5 billion PBMCs. Broader findings and caveats from the paper: The small number of donors limited the genetic and exposure-history diversity represented. Sampling was restricted to blood, and TCR repertoires in tissues likely differ from the TCR repertoires found in blood. Pairwise subsampling led to the expectation that sequencing depth would affect the degree of clonotype sharing among donors. Even with the large sequencing depth, rarefaction of the sorted-subset datasets indicated that sequencing was incomplete. Compared with non-shared clonotypes, the clonotypes found in all four sorted-subset donors had higher generation probabilities. Estimated clonotype richness was generally larger for naive than for memory subsets. Across several donors, roughly 5% of naive CD4, approximately 4% of naive CD8, approximately 2.5% of memory CD4, and 0.3% to 0.45% of memory CD8 clonotypes were shared.

Using the deep immunoSEQ assay, multiplex PCR amplified TCR CDR3 regions from genomic DNA. Extracted genomic DNA from each cell subset was distributed evenly across all wells of several immunoSEQ 96-well plates, and each plate was treated as a replicate. For sorted subsets, each replicate PCR was loaded with 150 to 250 ng genomic DNA, equivalent to approximately 27,000 T cell genomes. Purified libraries were quantified with a Qubit 3.0 fluorometer, sized on a Bioanalyzer 2100, and re-quantified with the KAPA Library Quantification kit. Each immunoSEQ 96-well plate was sequenced on its own single-read 150-cycle Illumina NextSeq 550 flow cell. The study's processing was this. Because the immunoSEQ output held only junctional sequences and lacked quality scores, the filtering could not match the filtering applied to full-length reads. Sequences were annotated with PyIR, a Python wrapper for IgBLAST v1.9, using IMGT germline references to assign V/J genes and CDR3. Reads were filtered out if the reads had weak V/J assignments (E-value above 1e-6), no CDR3, stop codons, out-of-frame junctions, or ambiguous translated residues. V3J clonotypes were defined by identical inferred V gene, J gene, and CDR3 amino acid sequence. Percentage overlap between repertoires was computed as shared unique clonotypes divided by the size of the smaller repertoire. Richness of each repertoire was evaluated using RTK rarefaction, the Chao1 estimator, and Recon v2.1 estimates of unobserved clonotypes. For all TCRbeta clonotypes obtained by the gDNA method from a handful of donors, generation probabilities were computed with OLGA. TCRdb's version of the immuneACCESS table is confined to in-frame rearrangements and falls short of the full clone set. An unresolved V gene accounts for under half of the shortfall where checked; the remainder is of unknown origin. For V, J and clone size, that table is used; D and trimming come from the DNA. This sample gives roughly 120,000 clones in total; about 63% of them show up just once. The top ten hold just under 25% of the sample.

The germline V gene encodes CDR1 MGHDK and CDR2 SYGVNS. From the cysteine through the phenylalanine, the CDR3 covers 17 amino acids. The DNA shown is the 51-base CDR3, in frame from base 1. The junction carries 19 bases between V and J, which are trimmed by 6 bases and 1 base respectively. The donors were healthy, HIV-negative adults who had no recently reported acute infections or vaccinations. All donors were Caucasian adults living in Nashville, Tennessee, USA. CD8 memory samples were composed of magnetically selected CD45RO+ cells combined with CCR7-negative CD45RA+ effector memory (TemRA) cells. Blood was collected by leukapheresis, and PBMCs were isolated by Ficoll-Histopaque density gradient centrifugation and then cryopreserved in liquid nitrogen vapor phase. Analytical flow cytometry was used to check the purity and quantity of every magnetically sorted T cell population. From each sorted fraction, genomic DNA was isolated and quantified by UV absorbance on a Nanodrop 2000c.

On this clone: Its antigen is not yet known. There are no base qualities to consult, and no much larger clone falls within one base.

The sample comprised memory CD8+ T cells sorted from blood. What the cell subset or site label conveys for this sample: CD45RO+ cells pooled with CCR7-negative TemRA cells. The chain links TRBV25-1 with TRBJ1-5; the D region possibly corresponds to TRBD1 (5 bases align). The sequence came from a woman in her twenties or thirties in good health. CDR3 region: CASSEPGREPSNQPQHF. The nucleotides are TGTGCCAGCAGCGAACCCGGCAGGGAGCCGAGCAATCAGCCCCAGCATTTT.